These T cell receptor beta chains were read from a single sample in a study of CD8+CD57+ T cells in acquired aplastic anemia. TCRdb re-derived calls from the reads in MiXCR, one entry per CDR3 protein. The table has hundreds of thousands of distinct CDR3 sequences, roughly 64% seen once. Input material: sorted CD4+, CD8+, or CD8+CD57+ T cells (not recorded which) from PBMCs. The receptors come from a human donor in good health, serving as a control. CDR3s include the opening cysteine and the closing phenylalanine or tryptophan. The order of the fields is CDR3 length, D gene, V gene, clone size, J gene, CDR3 protein, CDR3 DNA. The D gene is left open where the match is weak. Rows may omit the clone size; those that give it use once, few, many or a size class.

13	TRBD2	TRBV15	.	TRBJ2-7	CATSIAGDYEQYF	TGTGCCACCAGCATAGCGGGGGACTACGAGCAGTACTTC
13	.	TRBV12-3/TRBV12-4	.	TRBJ1-2	CASSVPTVYGYTF	TGTGCCAGCAGTGTCCCCACCGTCTATGGCTACACCTTC
14	.	TRBV7-9	.	TRBJ1-6	CASSLHSAGATVHF	TGTGCCAGCAGCTTACATAGTGCTGGGGCAACCGTCCACTTT
14	.	TRBV7-6	many	TRBJ2-3	CASSLLRGADTQYF	TGTGCCAGCAGCTTATTAAGAGGCGCAGATACGCAGTATTTT
14	.	TRBV2	.	TRBJ2-7	CASSRTGGITGELF	TGTGCCAGCAGCCGGACGGGTGGTATCACCGGGGAGCTGTTC
14	.	TRBV24-1	.	TRBJ2-7	CATSEGGHSYEQYF	TGTGCCACCAGTGAGGGGGGTCATTCGTACGAGCAGTACTTC
14	.	TRBV7-6	many	TRBJ2-5	CASRARWGQETQYF	TGTGCCAGCAGGGCAAGGTGGGGCCAAGAGACCCAGTACTTC
12	.	TRBV19	.	TRBJ1-6	CASSLTNSSLHF	TGTGCCAGCAGTTTAACCAATTCATCCCTCCACTTT
15	.	TRBV5-1	.	TRBJ1-6	CASSLGAGANSPLHF	TGCGCCAGCAGCTTGGGTGCAGGAGCTAATTCACCCCTCCACTTT
14	TRBD2	TRBV10-2	.	TRBJ2-3	CASSPSGHTATQYF	TGTGCCAGCAGTCCTAGCGGACACACTGCTACGCAGTATTTT
13	.	TRBV5-5	.	TRBJ2-5	CASSPDRKTTQYF	TGTGCCAGCAGCCCCGACAGGAAAACGACCCAGTACTTC
15	.	TRBV5-8	.	TRBJ2-3	CASSLVDQGLFAQYF	TGTGCCAGCAGCCTTGTCGATCAGGGCCTATTTGCGCAGTATTTT
15	TRBD1	TRBV13	many	TRBJ2-7	CASSDSGTGAHEQYF	TGTGCCAGCAGCGACTCCGGGACAGGGGCCCACGAGCAGTACTTC
14	.	TRBV7-2	.	TRBJ1-3	CASSTGSAATNNGF	TGTGCCAGCAGCACCGGGTCGGCTGCAACTAACAATGGCTTT
14	.	TRBV7-4	.	TRBJ2-5	CASSLTRGEEPQFF	TGTGCCAGCAGCTTAACTCGCGGGGAGGAGCCGCAGTTTTTC
13	.	TRBV7-2	.	TRBJ2-6	CASSLDRANVLTF	TGTGCCAGCAGCCTCGACAGGGCCAACGTCCTGACTTTC
16	.	TRBV7-2	.	TRBJ1-2	CASSLIYASYEQYYTF	TGTGCCAGCAGCTTAATATATGCTTCCTACGAGCAGTACTACACCTTC
17	.	TRBV7-2	.	TRBJ1-6	CASSSEGGDQPQHPLHF	TGTGCCAGCAGCTCCGAGGGAGGGGATCAGCCCCAGCATCCCCTCCACTTT
16	.	TRBV11-2	.	TRBJ2-1	CASSIVGGGPHNEQFF	TGTGCCAGCAGCATAGTAGGGGGGGGGCCTCACAATGAGCAGTTCTTC
14	.	TRBV7-2	many	TRBJ1-2	CASSPPRLANGYTF	TGTGCCAGCAGCCCCCCTCGACTGGCGAATGGCTACACCTTC
14	TRBD2	TRBV15	.	TRBJ2-7	CASSMTSVPYEQYF	TGCGCCAGCAGCATGACTAGCGTTCCCTACGAGCAGTACTTC
17	.	TRBV3-1	.	TRBJ1-4	CASSQDVAGTTNEKLFF	TGTGCCAGCAGCCAAGATGTGGCTGGGACAACTAATGAAAAACTGTTTTTT
14	.	TRBV5-5	many	TRBJ1-4	CASSLGQVNEKLFF	TGTGCCAGCAGCTTGGGACAGGTTAATGAAAAACTGTTTTTT